Given below is one TCR beta chain in context. CDR3 length: 18 amino acids. Germline CDR1 reads SGHDT; CDR2 reads YYEEEE. The V and J ends lost 3 bases and 3 bases respectively, with 22 bases between them. This entry comes from a study of cytomegalovirus exposure and HLA in healthy donors. The PCR contained 60 Vbeta and 13 Jbeta primers. Source study methods: A follow-up analysis tallied about 80 million unique TCR beta chains, roughly 11 million shared. Clones were read by immunoSEQ multiplex PCR, and TCRdb kept only the in-frame ones, dropping some. The DNA gave D and trimming, while V, J and clone size come from that table. The sample contains approximately 220,000 clones, over 60% of which appear only once.

Material: PBMCs. The chain links TRBV5-6 to TRBJ1-3, with a tentative D call TRBD1 (6 bases). The receptor was derived from a man aged 18 to 30 in good health and CMV-seronegative. The DNA of the CDR3 is TGTGCCAGCAGCTCCTACAGGGTCGGGGGGCTACGTGGAAACACCATATATTTT. This gives the protein CASSSYRVGGLRGNTIYF.